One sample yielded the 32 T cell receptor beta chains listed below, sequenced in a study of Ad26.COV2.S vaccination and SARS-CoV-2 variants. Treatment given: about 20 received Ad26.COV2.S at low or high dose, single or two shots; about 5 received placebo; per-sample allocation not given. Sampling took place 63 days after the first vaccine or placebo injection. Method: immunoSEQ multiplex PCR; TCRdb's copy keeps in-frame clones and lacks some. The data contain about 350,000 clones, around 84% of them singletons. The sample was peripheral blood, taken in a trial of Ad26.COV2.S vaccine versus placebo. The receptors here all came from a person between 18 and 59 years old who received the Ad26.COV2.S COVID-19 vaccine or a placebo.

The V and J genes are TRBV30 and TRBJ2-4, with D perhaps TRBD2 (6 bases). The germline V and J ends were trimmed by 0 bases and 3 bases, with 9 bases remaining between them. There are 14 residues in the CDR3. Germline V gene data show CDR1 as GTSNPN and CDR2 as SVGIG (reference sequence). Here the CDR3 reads CAWSVSGVKNIQYF. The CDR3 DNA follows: TGTGCCTGGAGTGTATCGGGGGTCAAAAACATTCAGTACTTC.

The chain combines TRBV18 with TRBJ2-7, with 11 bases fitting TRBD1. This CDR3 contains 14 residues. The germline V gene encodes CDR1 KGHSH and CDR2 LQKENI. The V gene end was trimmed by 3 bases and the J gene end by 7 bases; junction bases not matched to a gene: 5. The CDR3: CASSPGTGGREQYF. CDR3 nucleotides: TGTGCCAGCTCACCCGGGACAGGGGGTCGGGAGCAGTACTTC.

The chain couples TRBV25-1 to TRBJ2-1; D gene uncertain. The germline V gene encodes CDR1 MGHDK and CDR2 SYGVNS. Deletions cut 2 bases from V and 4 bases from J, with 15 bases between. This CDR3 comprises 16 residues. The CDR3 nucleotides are TGTGCCAGCAGTGAAAGTAGTGGCTGGATTTACAATGAGCAGTTCTTC. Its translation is CASSESSGWIYNEQFF.

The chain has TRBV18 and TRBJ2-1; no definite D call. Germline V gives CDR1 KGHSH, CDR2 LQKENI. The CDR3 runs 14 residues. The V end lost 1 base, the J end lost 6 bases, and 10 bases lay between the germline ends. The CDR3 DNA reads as TGTGCCAGCTCACCACAAGGTCAGAGCAATGAGCAGTTCTTC. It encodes CASSPQGQSNEQFF.

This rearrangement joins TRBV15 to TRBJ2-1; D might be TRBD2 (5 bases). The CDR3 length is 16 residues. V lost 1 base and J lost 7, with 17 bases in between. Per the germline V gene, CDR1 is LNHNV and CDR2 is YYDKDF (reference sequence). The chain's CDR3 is CATSRGAGLLGNEQFF. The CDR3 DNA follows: TGTGCCACCAGCAGAGGGGCCGGGCTACTAGGGAATGAGCAGTTCTTC. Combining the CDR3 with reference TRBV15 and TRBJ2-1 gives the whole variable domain DAMVIQNPRYQVTQFGKPVTLSCSQTLNHNVMYWYQQKSSQAPKLLFHYYDKDFNNEADTPDNFQSRRPNTSFCFLDIRSPGLGDTAMYLCATSRGAGLLGNEQFFGPGTRLTVL.

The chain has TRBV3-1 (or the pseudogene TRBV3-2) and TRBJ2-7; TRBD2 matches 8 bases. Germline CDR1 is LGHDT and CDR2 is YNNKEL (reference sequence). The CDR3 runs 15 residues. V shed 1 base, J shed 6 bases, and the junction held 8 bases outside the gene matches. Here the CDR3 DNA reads TGTGCCAGCAGCCAAGTCGTTAGCGGGATCACCGAGCAGTACTTC. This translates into CASSQVVSGITEQYF.

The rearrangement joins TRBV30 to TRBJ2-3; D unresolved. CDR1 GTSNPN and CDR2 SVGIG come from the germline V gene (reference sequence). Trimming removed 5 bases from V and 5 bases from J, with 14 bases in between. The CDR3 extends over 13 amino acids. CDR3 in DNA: TGTGCCTGGGGGCCGCAGCTCGGAGATACGCAGTATTTT. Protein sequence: CAWGPQLGDTQYF.

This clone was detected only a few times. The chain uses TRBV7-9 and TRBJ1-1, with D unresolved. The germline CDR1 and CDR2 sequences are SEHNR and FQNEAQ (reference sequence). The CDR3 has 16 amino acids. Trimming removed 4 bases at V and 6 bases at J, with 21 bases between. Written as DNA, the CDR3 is TGTGCCAGCAGCTCACTCACCGCCATAGGCGTCGCTGAAGCTTTCTTT. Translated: CASSSLTAIGVAEAFF.

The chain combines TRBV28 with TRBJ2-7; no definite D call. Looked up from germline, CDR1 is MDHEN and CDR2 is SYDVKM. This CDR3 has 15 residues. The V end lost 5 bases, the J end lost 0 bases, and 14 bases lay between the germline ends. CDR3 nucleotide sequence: TGTGCCAGCAGTAAGCTAGGACGGATCTCCTACGAGCAGTACTTC. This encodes CASSKLGRISYEQYF.

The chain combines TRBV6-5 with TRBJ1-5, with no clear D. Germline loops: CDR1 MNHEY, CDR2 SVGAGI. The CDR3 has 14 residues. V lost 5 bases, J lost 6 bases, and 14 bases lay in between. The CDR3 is CASSRTGDRQPQHF. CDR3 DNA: TGTGCCAGCAGTCGGACCGGCGACCGTCAGCCCCAGCATTTT.

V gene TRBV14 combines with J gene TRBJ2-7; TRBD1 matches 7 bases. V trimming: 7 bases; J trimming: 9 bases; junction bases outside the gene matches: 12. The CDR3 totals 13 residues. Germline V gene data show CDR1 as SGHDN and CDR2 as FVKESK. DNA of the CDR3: TGTGCCAGCAATCAGGGACAGACGTTGGTGCAGTACTTC. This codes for CASNQGQTLVQYF.

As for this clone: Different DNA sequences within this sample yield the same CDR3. The CDR3 sequence: CASSLTENTEAFF. CDR3 in DNA: TGTGCCAGCAGTTTAACTGAGAACACTGAAGCTTTCTTT. V is TRBV12-3 or TRBV12-4 and J is TRBJ1-1; no definite D call. There are 13 residues in the CDR3. Trimming took off 2 bases at V and 1 base at J, with 5 bases between the two ends.

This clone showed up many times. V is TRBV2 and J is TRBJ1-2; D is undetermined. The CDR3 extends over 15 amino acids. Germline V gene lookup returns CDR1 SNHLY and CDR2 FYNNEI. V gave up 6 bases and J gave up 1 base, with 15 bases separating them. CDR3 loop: CASRVVVGGNYGYTF. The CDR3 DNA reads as TGTGCCAGCAGGGTAGTAGTAGGAGGTAACTATGGCTACACCTTC.

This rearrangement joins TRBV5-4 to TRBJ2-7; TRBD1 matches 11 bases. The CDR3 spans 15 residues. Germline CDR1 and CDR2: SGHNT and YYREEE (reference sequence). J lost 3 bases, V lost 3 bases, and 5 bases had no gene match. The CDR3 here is CASSSGTGGSYEQYF. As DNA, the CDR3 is TGTGCCAGCAGCTCCGGGACAGGGGGTAGCTACGAGCAGTACTTC. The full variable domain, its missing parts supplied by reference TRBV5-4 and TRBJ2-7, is ETGVTQSPTHLIKTRGQQVTLRCSSQSGHNTVSWYQQALGQGPQFIFQYYREEENGRGNFPPRFSGLQFPNYSSELNVNALELDDSALYLCASSSGTGGSYEQYFGPGTRLTVT.

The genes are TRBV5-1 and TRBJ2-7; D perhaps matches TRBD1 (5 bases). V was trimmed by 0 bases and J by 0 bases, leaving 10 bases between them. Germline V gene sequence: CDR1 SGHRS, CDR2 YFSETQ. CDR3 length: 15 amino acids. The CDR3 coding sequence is TGCGCCAGCAGCTTGGGACAGACGAGCTCCTACGAGCAGTACTTC. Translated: CASSLGQTSSYEQYF.

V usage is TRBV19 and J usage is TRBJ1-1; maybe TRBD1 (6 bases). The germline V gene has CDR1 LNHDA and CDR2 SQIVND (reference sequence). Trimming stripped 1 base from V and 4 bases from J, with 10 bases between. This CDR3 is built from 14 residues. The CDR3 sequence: CASSIGGRSTEAFF. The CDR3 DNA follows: TGTGCCAGTAGTATAGGGGGGCGCAGCACTGAAGCTTTCTTT.

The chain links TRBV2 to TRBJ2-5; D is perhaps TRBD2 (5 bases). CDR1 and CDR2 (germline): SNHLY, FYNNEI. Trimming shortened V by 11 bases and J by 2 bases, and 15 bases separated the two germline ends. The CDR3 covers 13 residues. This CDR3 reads CASQARRQETQYF. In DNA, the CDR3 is TGTGCCTCGCAGGCTAGGAGGCAAGAGACCCAGTACTTC.

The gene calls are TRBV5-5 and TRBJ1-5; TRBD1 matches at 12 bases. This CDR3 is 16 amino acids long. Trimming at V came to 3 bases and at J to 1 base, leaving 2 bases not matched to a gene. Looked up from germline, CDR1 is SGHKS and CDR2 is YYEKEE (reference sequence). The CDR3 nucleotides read TGTGCCAGCAGCTCGGGACAGGGGGCGAGCAATCAGCCCCAGCATTTT. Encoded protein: CASSSGQGASNQPQHF.

The CDR3 region has the DNA TGTGCTAGTGGTCCGGACAGGGGGGATGGAAAACTGTTTTTT. Protein product: CASGPDRGDGKLFF. This rearrangement joins TRBV12-5 to TRBJ1-4; 10 nucleotides align to TRBD1. The CDR3 runs 14 residues. Trimming at V came to 5 bases and at J to 10 bases, leaving 7 bases not matched to a gene. CDR1 is LGHNT, CDR2 FRNRAP, per germline.

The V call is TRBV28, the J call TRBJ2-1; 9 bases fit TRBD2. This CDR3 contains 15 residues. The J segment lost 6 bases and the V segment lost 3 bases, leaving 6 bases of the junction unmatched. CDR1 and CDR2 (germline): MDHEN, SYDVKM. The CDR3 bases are TGTGCCAGCAGTTTGCAACTAGCGGGCACCAATGAGCAGTTCTTC. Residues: CASSLQLAGTNEQFF.

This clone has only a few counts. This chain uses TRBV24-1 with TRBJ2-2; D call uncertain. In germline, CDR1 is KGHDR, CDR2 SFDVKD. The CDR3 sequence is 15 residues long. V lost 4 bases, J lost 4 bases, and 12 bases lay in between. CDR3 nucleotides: TGTGCCACCAGTGACCAACCCTTACCCACCGGGGAGCTGTTTTTT. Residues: CATSDQPLPTGELFF.

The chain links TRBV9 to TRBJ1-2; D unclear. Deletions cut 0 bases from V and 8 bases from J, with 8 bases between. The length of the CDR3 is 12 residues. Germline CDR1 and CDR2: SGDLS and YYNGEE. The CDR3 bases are TGTGCCAGCAGCGTAGTAGGTGGGGGCTACACCTTC. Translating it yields CASSVVGGGYTF. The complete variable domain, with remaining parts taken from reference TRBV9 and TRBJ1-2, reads DSGVTQTPKHLITATGQRVTLRCSPRSGDLSVYWYQQSLDQGLQFLIQYYNGEERAKGNILERFSAQQFPDLHSELNLSSLELGDSALYFCASSVVGGGYTFGSGTRLTVV.

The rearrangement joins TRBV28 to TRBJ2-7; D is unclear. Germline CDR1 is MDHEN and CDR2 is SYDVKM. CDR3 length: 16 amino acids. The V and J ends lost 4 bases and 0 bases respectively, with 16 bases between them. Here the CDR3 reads CASSWDARHSSYEQYF. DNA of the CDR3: TGTGCCAGCAGTTGGGATGCGCGCCATTCCTCCTACGAGCAGTACTTC.

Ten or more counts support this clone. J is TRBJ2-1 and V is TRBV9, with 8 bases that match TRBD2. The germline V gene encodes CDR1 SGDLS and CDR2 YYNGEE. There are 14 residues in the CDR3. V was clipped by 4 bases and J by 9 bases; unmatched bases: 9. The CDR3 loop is CASSPRGTRVEQFF. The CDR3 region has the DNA TGTGCCAGCAGCCCTCGAGGGACTAGGGTTGAGCAGTTCTTC.

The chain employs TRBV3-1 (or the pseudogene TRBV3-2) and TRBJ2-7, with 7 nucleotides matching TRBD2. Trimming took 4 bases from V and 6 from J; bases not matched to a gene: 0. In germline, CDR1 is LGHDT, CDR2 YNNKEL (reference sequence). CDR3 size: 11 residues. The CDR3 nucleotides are TGTGCCAGCAGCCGGGGGGGCGAGCAGTACTTC. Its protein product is CASSRGGEQYF.

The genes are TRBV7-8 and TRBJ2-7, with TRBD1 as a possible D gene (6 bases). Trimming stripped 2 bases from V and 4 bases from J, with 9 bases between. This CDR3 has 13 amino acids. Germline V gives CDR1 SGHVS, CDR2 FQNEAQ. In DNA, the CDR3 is TGTGCCAGCAGCTTAAAGAGGGGGTACGAGCAGTACTTC. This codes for CASSLKRGYEQYF.

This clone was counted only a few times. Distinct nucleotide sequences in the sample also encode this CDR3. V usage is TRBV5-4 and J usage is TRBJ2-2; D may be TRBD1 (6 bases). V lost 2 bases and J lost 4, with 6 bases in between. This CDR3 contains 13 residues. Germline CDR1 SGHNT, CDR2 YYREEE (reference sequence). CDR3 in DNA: TGTGCCAGCAGCTTCAGGGGCACCGGGGAGCTGTTTTTT. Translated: CASSFRGTGELFF.

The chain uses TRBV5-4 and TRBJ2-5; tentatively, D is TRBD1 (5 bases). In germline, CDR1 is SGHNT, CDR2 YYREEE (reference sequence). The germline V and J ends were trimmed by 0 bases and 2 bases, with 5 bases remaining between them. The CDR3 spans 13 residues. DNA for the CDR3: TGTGCCAGCAGCTTGGGACAGCAAGAGACCCAGTACTTC. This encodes CASSLGQQETQYF. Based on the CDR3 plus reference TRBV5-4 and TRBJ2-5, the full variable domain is ETGVTQSPTHLIKTRGQQVTLRCSSQSGHNTVSWYQQALGQGPQFIFQYYREEENGRGNFPPRFSGLQFPNYSSELNVNALELDDSALYLCASSLGQQETQYFGPGTRLLVL.

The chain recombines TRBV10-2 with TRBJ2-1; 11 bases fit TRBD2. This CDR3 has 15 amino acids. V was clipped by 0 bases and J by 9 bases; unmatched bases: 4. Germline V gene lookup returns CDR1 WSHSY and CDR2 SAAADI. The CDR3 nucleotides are TGCGCCAGCAGTGAGTCCGGGACTAGCGGAGGTGAGCAGTTCTTC. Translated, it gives CASSESGTSGGEQFF.

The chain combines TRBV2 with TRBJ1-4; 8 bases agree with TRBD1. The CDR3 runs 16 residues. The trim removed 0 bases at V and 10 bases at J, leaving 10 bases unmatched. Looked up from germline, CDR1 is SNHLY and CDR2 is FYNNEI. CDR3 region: CASSEALPGRGRKLFF. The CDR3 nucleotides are TGTGCCAGCAGTGAAGCGCTTCCGGGCAGGGGGCGAAAACTGTTTTTT.

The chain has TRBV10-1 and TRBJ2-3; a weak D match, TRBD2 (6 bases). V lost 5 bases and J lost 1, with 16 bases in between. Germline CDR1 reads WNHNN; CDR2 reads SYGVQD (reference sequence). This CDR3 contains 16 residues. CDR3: CASSQRLDRGTDTQYF. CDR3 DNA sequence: TGCGCCAGCAGTCAACGACTAGATAGGGGCACAGATACGCAGTATTTT.

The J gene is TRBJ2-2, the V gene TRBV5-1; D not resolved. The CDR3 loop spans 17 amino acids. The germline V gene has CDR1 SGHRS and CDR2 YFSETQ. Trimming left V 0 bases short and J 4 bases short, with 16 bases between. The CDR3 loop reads CASSLGARSVSTGELFF. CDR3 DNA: TGCGCCAGCAGCTTGGGGGCCCGGAGTGTGAGCACCGGGGAGCTGTTTTTT.